This T cell receptor (beta chain) comes out of a study of T cells in Graves' hyperthyroidism and ophthalmopathy. Study outcomes and limitations: Also found in blood were most expanded thyroid clonotypes above 0.001.

Patients having uncontrolled infection, another autoimmune disease, pregnancy or lactation were not included. Diagnoses rested on clinical symptoms, serum thyroxine and TRAb, thyroid ultrasound and orbital computed tomography. PBMCs were collected from an approximately 9 ml volume of fresh peripheral blood. Germline V gene lookup returns CDR1 LGHNT and CDR2 FRNRAP. The CDR3 runs 14 residues. The germline V and J ends were trimmed by 1 base and 6 bases, with 12 bases remaining between them. Amplified TCR beta CDR3 regions derived from RNA transcripts. HTBI primers were employed in a first-round RT-PCR of the TCR CDR3. Each CDR3 protein gets one entry after TCRdb re-called the multiplex PCR reads with MiXCR. This repertoire shows about 420,000 distinct CDR3 sequences, more than 15% found once; its top ten account for over 12%. Remarks on this clonotype: Its antigen is as yet unknown.

Sequenced input: blood. The chain links TRBV12-5 to TRBJ1-2; a weak D match, TRBD1 (5 bases). This receptor was obtained from a woman between 18 and 29 years old with Graves' hyperthyroidism. The CDR3 nucleotides are TGTGCTAGTGGTTTGGAACACGGGGCCCATGGCTACACCTTC. This codes for CASGLEHGAHGYTF.